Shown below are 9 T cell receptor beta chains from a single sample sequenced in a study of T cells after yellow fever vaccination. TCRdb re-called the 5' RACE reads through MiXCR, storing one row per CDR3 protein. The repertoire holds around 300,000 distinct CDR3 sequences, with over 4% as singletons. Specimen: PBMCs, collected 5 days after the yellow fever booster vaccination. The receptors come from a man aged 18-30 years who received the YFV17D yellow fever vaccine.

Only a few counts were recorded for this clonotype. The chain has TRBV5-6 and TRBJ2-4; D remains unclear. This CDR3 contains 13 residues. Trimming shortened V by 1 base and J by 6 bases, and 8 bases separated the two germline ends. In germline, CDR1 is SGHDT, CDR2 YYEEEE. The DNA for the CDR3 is TGTGCCAGCAGCTTGCCCAATCCAAACATTCAGTACTTC. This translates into CASSLPNPNIQYF. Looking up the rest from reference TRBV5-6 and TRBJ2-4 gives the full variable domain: DAGVTQSPTHLIKTRGQQVTLRCSPKSGHDTVSWYQQALGQGPQFIFQYYEEEERQRGNFPDRFSGHQFPNYSSELNVNALLLGDSALYLCASSLPNPNIQYFGAGTRLSVL.

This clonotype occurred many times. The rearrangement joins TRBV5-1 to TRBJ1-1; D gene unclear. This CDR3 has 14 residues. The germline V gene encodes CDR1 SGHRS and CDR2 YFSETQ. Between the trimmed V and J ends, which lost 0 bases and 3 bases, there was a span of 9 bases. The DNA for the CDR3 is TGCGCCAGCAGCTTGGAAGCTATTTACACTGAAGCTTTCTTT. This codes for CASSLEAIYTEAFF.

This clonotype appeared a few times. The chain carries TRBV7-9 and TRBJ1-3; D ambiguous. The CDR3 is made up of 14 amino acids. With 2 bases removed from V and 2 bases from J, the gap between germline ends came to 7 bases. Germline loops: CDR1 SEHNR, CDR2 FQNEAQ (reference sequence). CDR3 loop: CASSLTSTGNTIYF. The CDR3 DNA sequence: TGTGCCAGCAGCTTAACCTCCACTGGAAACACCATATATTTT.

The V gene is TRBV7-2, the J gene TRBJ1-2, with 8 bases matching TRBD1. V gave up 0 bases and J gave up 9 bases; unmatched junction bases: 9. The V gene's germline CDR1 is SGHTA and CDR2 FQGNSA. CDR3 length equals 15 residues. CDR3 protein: CASSLAPGQASRYTF. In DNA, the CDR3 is TGTGCCAGCAGCTTAGCGCCGGGACAGGCTTCACGCTACACCTTC.

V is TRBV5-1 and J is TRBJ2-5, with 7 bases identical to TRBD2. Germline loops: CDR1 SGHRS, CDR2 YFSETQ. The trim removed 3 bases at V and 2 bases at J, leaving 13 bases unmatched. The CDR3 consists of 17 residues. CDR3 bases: TGCGCCAGCAGCTCCCTTCCTAGCGGAGTATCACAAGAGACCCAGTACTTC. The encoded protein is CASSSLPSGVSQETQYF.

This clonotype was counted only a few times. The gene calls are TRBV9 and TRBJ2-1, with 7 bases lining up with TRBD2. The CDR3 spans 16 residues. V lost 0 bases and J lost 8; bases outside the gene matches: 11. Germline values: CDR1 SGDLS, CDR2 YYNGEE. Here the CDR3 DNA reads TGTGCCAGCAGCGTAGCGGGGGAGGGGCCTGAGGATGAGCAGTTCTTC. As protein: CASSVAGEGPEDEQFF.

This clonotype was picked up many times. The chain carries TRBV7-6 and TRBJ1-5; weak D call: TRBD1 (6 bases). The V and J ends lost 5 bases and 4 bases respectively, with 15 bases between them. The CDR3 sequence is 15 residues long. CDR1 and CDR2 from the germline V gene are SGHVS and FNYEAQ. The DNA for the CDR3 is TGTGCCAGCAGCCTATCCGGGACATCAAATCAGCCCCAGCATTTT. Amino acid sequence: CASSLSGTSNQPQHF.

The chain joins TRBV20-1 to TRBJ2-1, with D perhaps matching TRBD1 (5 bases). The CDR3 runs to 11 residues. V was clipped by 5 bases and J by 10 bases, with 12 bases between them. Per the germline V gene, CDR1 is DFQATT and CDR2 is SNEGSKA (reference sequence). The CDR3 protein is CSAPQGREQFF. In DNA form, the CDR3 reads TGCAGTGCTCCCCAGGGTAGGGAGCAGTTCTTC.

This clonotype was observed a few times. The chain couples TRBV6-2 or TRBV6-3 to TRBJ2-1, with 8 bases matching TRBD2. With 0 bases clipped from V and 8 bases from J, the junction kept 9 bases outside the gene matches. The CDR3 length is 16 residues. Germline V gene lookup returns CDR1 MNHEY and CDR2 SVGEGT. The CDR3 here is CASSYSGGGMTHEQFF. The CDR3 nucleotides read TGTGCCAGCAGTTACTCAGGCGGGGGGATGACGCATGAGCAGTTCTTC.